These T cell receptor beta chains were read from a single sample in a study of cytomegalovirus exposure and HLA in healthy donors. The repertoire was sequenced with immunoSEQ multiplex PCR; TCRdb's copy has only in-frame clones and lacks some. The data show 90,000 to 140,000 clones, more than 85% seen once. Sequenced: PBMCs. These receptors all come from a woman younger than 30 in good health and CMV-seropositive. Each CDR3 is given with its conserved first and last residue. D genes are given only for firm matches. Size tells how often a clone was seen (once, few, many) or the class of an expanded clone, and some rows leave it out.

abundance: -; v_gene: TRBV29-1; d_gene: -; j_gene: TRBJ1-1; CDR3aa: CSVGSRGTEAFF; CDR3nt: TGCAGCGTTGGATCCCGGGGCACTGAAGCTTTCTTT
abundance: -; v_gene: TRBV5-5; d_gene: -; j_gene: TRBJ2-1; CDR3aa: CASSLGQAYVDEQFF; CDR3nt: TGTGCCAGCAGCTTGGGGCAAGCGTATGTAGATGAGCAGTTCTTC
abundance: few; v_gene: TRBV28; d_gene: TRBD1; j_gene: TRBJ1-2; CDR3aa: CASRKPGQNYGYTF; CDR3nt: TGTGCCAGCAGAAAGCCGGGACAGAACTATGGCTACACCTTC
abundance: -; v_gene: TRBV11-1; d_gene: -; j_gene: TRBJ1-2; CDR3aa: CASSLGGEYGYTF; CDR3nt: TGTGCCAGCAGCTTAGGCGGGGAATATGGCTACACCTTC
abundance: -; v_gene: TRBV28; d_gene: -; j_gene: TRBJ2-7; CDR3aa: CASSFTAYEQYF; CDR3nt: TGTGCCAGCAGTTTTACAGCCTACGAGCAGTACTTC
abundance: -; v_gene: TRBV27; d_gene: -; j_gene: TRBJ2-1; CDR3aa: CASRRREDEQFF; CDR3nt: TGTGCCAGCAGAAGAAGGGAGGATGAGCAGTTCTTC
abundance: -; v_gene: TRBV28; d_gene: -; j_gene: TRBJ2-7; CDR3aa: CASTTSYEQYF; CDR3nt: TGTGCCAGCACTACCTCCTACGAGCAGTACTTC
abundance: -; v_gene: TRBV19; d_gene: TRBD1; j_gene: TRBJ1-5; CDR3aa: CASSREDRFNQPQHF; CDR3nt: TGTGCCAGTAGTAGGGAGGACAGGTTCAATCAGCCCCAGCATTTT
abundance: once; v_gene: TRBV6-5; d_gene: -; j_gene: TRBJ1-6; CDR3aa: CASRNTGMSSPLHF; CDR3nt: TGTGCCAGCAGAAACACAGGGATGAGTTCACCCCTCCACTTT
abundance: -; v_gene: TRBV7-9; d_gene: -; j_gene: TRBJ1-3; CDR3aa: CASSLAPRGGNTIYF; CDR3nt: TGTGCCAGCAGCTTAGCCCCCAGGGGAGGAAACACCATATATTTT
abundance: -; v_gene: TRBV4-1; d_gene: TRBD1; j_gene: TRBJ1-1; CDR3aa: CASSQTGTGIRTEAFF; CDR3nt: TGCGCCAGCAGCCAAACCGGGACAGGGATCCGCACTGAAGCTTTCTTT
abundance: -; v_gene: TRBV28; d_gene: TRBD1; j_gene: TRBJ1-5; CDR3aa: CASSLTGANQPQHF; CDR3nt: TGTGCCAGCAGTCTGACAGGGGCCAATCAGCCCCAGCATTTT
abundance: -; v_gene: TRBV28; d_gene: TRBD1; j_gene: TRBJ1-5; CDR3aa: CASRPDRGKNQPQHF; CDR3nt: TGTGCCAGCAGACCCGACAGGGGGAAGAATCAGCCCCAGCATTTT
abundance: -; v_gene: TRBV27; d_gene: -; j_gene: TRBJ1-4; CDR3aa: CASSLRGANEKLFF; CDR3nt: TGTGCCAGCAGTTTGCGGGGGGCTAATGAAAAACTGTTTTTT
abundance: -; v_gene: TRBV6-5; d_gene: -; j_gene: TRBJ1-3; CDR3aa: CASSSFQGMAGNTIYF; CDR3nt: TGTGCCAGCAGTTCCTTTCAGGGGATGGCTGGAAACACCATATATTTT
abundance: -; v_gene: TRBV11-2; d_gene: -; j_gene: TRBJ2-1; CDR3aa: CASSLEVAVYNEQFF; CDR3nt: TGTGCCAGCAGCTTAGAGGTAGCGGTTTACAATGAGCAGTTCTTC
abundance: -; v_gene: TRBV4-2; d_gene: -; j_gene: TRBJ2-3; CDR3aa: CASSQGLVGTDTQYF; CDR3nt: TGTGCCAGCAGCCAAGGGCTGGTCGGGACAGATACGCAGTATTTT
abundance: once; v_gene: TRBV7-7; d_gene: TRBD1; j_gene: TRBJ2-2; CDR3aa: CATEQGLGTGELFF; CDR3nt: TGTGCCACAGAACAGGGGCTGGGAACCGGGGAGCTGTTTTTT
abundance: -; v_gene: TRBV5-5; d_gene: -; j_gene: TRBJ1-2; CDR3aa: CASSLYDRSNYGYTF; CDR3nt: TGTGCCAGCAGCTTGTACGATCGGTCTAACTATGGCTACACCTTC
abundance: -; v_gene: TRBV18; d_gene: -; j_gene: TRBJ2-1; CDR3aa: CASSPEQDGEQFF; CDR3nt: TGTGCCAGCTCACCAGAACAGGATGGTGAGCAGTTCTTC
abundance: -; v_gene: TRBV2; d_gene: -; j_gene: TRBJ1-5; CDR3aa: CASSTNTGWDQPQHF; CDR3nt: TGTGCCAGCAGTACTAATACAGGGTGGGATCAGCCCCAGCATTTT
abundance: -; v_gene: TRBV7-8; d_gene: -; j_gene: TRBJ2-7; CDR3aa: CASSYTRQGGYEQYF; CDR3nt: TGTGCCAGCAGTTATACCCGGCAGGGTGGATACGAGCAGTACTTC
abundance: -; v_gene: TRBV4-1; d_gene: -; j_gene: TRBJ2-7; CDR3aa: CASSPRQETYEQYF; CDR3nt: TGCGCCAGCAGCCCCCGACAGGAGACCTACGAGCAGTACTTC
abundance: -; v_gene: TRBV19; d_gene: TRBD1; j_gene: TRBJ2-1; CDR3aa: CASSRDRVPPFPNEQFF; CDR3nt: TGTGCCAGTAGCCGGGACAGGGTTCCCCCTTTTCCCAATGAGCAGTTCTTC
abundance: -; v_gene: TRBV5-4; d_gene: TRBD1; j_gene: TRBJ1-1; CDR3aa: CASSWDRVPEAFF; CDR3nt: TGTGCCAGCAGTTGGGACAGGGTGCCTGAAGCTTTCTTT
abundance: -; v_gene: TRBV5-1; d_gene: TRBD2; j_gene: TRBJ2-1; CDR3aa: CASSFTGGQGAWVGNEQFF; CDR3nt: TGCGCCAGCAGCTTTACGGGAGGACAAGGGGCCTGGGTGGGCAATGAGCAGTTCTTC
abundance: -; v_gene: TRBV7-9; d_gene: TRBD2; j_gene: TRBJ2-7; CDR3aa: CASSPSGGYEQYF; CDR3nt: TGTGCCAGCAGCCCCTCGGGAGGCTACGAGCAGTACTTC
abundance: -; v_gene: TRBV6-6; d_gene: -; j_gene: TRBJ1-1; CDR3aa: CASSYSEGIEAFF; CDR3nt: TGTGCCAGCAGTTACTCGGAGGGGATTGAAGCTTTCTTT
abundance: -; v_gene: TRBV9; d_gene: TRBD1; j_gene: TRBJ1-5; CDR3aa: CASSVGTGDQPQHF; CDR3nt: TGTGCCAGCAGCGTAGGGACAGGGGATCAGCCCCAGCATTTT
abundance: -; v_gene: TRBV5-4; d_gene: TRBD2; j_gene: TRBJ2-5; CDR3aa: CASSLRLAGAETQYF; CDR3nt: TGTGCCAGCAGCCTCCGACTAGCGGGGGCGGAGACCCAGTACTTC
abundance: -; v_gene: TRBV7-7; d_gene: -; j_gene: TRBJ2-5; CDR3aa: CASSLMGGAETQYF; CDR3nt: TGTGCTAGCAGCTTGATGGGTGGGGCTGAAACCCAGTACTTC
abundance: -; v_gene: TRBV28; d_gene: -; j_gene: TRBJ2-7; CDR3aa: CASNGALRSYEQYF; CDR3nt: TGTGCCAGCAATGGAGCCCTCCGGTCCTACGAGCAGTACTTC
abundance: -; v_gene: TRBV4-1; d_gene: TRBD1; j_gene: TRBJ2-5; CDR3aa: CASSLLPGQGETQYF; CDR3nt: TGCGCCAGCAGCCTCTTACCGGGACAGGGGGAGACCCAGTACTTC
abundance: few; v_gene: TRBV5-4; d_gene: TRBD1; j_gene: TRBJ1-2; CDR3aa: CASSTGTGYGYTF; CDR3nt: TGTGCCAGCAGCACCGGGACAGGGTATGGCTACACCTTC
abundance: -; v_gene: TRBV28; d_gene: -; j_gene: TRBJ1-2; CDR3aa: CASRIQSGVGRGYTF; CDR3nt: TGTGCCAGCAGAATCCAAAGTGGGGTTGGGAGGGGCTACACCTTC
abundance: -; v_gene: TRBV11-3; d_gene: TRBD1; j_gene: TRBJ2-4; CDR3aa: CASSLGTGANIQYF; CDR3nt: TGTGCCAGCAGCCTCGGGACAGGGGCGAACATTCAGTACTTC
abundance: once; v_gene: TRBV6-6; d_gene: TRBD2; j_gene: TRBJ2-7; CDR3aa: CASSLTSGRAGEQYF; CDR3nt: TGTGCCAGCAGTTTGACTAGCGGGAGGGCGGGGGAGCAGTACTTC
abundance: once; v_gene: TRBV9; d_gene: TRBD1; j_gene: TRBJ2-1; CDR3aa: CASSPSRGYTNEQFF; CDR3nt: TGTGCCAGCAGCCCTAGCAGGGGGTATACCAATGAGCAGTTCTTC
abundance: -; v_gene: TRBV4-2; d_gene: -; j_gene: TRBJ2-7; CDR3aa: CASSQDIGEGSYEQYF; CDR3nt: TGTGCCAGCAGCCAAGATATAGGGGAAGGGTCCTACGAGCAGTACTTC
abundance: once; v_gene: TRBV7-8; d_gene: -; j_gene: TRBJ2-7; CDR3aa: CASSLVRRGRSYEQYF; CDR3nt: TGTGCCAGCAGCTTAGTCCGACGGGGGAGATCCTACGAGCAGTACTTC
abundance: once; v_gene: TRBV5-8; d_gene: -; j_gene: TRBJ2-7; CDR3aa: CASSLKRGLSDEQYF; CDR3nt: TGTGCCAGCAGCTTGAAGCGCGGGTTAAGCGACGAGCAGTACTTC
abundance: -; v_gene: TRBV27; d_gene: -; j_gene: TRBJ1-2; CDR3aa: CATLGPGKREGYTF; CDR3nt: TGTGCCACCCTCGGACCGGGAAAACGGGAAGGCTACACCTTC